The clone carrying this T cell receptor (beta chain) was seen just once. Its matching antigen is unknown. Using immunoSEQ multiplex PCR, the repertoire was profiled, and TCRdb retains in-frame clones only, with some absent. The sample holds 98,000 or so clones; more than 85% are singletons and the top ten take around 0.9%. The data were taken from a study of graft-versus-host responses after intestinal transplantation. This CDR3 has 17 residues. The germline CDR1 and CDR2 sequences are SEHNR and FQNEAQ (reference sequence). Trimming took 1 base from V and 6 from J, leaving 19 bases between them. Study-level findings and limits: Early HvG declines after transplant were associated with peak circulating GvH clone levels.

This receptor was taken from a human donor who received an intestinal transplant. The source was unstimulated CD4+ T cells sorted from spleen or lymph node cells, collected before intestinal transplant. The V call is TRBV7-9, the J call TRBJ2-1, with D possibly being TRBD2 (7 bases). The CDR3 loop reads CASSLGRGAQRGNEQFF. The CDR3 DNA follows: TGTGCCAGCAGCTTAGGCCGGGGGGCCCAAAGGGGCAATGAGCAGTTCTTC.